Following are 5 T cell receptor beta chains from one sample sequenced in a study of spatial heterogeneity in lung cancer. TCRdb passed the 5' RACE reads through MiXCR, listing each CDR3 protein once. The sample has 50,000 to 55,000 distinct CDR3 sequences; about 7% are singletons. Stated time point: sample taken at primary tumor resection. Unsorted whole RNA samples from tumor, nontumor lung or frozen PBMC were sequenced. Material: PBMCs, obtained at surgery. All receptors derive from a female donor with early-stage non-small cell lung cancer.

This clonotype was seen repeatedly, ten times or more. The chain has TRBV28 and TRBJ1-2; unclear D gene. Germline CDR1 reads MDHEN; CDR2 reads SYDVKM. The CDR3 has 15 residues. V was clipped by 5 bases and J by 4 bases, with 17 bases between them. CDR3 DNA sequence: TGTGCCAGCAGTCTCCCAGATGCCAGGTCCTATGGCTACACCTTC. Translated, it gives CASSLPDARSYGYTF.

This clonotype came up many times. The V and J genes are TRBV5-5 and TRBJ2-7; D unresolved. The CDR3 consists of 14 residues. The V end was cut by 0 bases, the J end by 5 bases, with 12 bases between. Per the germline V gene, CDR1 is SGHKS and CDR2 is YYEKEE (reference sequence). The CDR3 region is CASSLASERHEQYF. CDR3 DNA: TGTGCCAGCAGCTTGGCCTCTGAGAGGCACGAGCAGTACTTC. Full variable domain (remainder filled in from reference TRBV5-5 and TRBJ2-7): DAGVTQSPTHLIKTRGQQVTLRCSPISGHKSVSWYQQVLGQGPQFIFQYYEKEERGRGNFPDRFSARQFPNYSSELNVNALLLGDSALYLCASSLASERHEQYFGPGTRLTVT.

This clonotype has just a few counts. The V and J genes are TRBV12-3 or TRBV12-4 and TRBJ2-1; 9 bases are a match to TRBD2. The CDR3 sequence is 11 residues long. CDR3 DNA: TGTGCAGTAGCGGGGGTCAATGAGCAGTTCTTC. Its translation: CAVAGVNEQFF.

This clonotype was recorded at least ten times. The gene calls are TRBV18 and TRBJ2-3; D is unclear. V shed 2 bases and J shed 5 bases, with 2 bases lying between them. Germline V lookup: CDR1 KGHSH, CDR2 LQKENI. The CDR3 is 11 amino acids. CDR3 residues: CASSPGDTQYF. In DNA form, the CDR3 reads TGTGCCAGCTCACCAGGAGATACGCAGTATTTT.

This clonotype was recorded at least ten times. The chain joins TRBV18 to TRBJ2-5; D may be TRBD2 (6 bases). The CDR3 is 15 residues long. V was clipped by 3 bases and J by 5 bases, with 16 bases between them. The germline gives CDR1 KGHSH, CDR2 LQKENI. The CDR3: CASSPPGPEGETQYF. In DNA, the CDR3 is TGTGCCAGCTCACCCCCAGGTCCGGAGGGTGAGACCCAGTACTTC.